The 30 T cell receptor beta chains in this list originate from one sample, sequenced in a study of T cells after yellow fever vaccination. In TCRdb, the 5' RACE reads were re-called with MiXCR into one record per CDR3 protein. This table holds 450,000 to 550,000 distinct CDR3 sequences, roughly a fifth found once. The sample was PBMCs, taken roughly 20 days after the first yellow fever vaccination. The receptors stem from a man aged 18 to 30 who received the YFV17D yellow fever vaccine.

J is TRBJ2-3 and V is TRBV7-8; 8 nucleotides align to TRBD2. This CDR3 comprises 18 residues. The V gene end was trimmed by 5 bases and the J gene end by 0 bases; junction bases not matched to a gene: 13. Per the germline V gene, CDR1 is SGHVS and CDR2 is FQNEAQ. The CDR3 is CASSPGGGAKISTDTQYF. The CDR3 coding sequence is TGTGCCAGCAGCCCCGGGGGGGGGGCGAAGATTAGCACAGATACGCAGTATTTT.

The chain joins TRBV6-5 to TRBJ2-2; D might be TRBD1 (6 bases). V shed 0 bases and J shed 4 bases, with 9 bases lying between them. The CDR3 runs to 15 residues. Germline values: CDR1 MNHEY, CDR2 SVGAGI. The CDR3 coding sequence is TGTGCCAGCAGTTACTCGGGGGCGGGCACCGGGGAGCTGTTTTTT. Translation: CASSYSGAGTGELFF.

This clonotype has ten or more counts. The chain couples TRBV10-3 to TRBJ2-1; D may be TRBD1 or TRBD2 (6 bases each). Trimming took 6 bases from V and 8 from J, leaving 14 bases between them. The CDR3 consists of 13 residues. CDR1 ENHRY and CDR2 SYGVKD come from the germline V gene. CDR3 bases: TGTGCCATCAGATACCCCGGGGGCCATGAGCAGTTCTTC. Its protein product is CAIRYPGGHEQFF.

V gene TRBV12-3 or TRBV12-4 combines with J gene TRBJ1-2; D is possibly TRBD1 (5 bases). The CDR3 runs 14 residues. Trimming stripped 6 bases from V and 4 bases from J, with 15 bases between. The CDR3 reads CASRTQDYGYGYTF. The CDR3 nucleotides read TGTGCCAGCAGGACACAGGACTACGGCTATGGCTACACCTTC.

CDR3 loop: CASSRLPGQLSNQPQHF. The CDR3 coding sequence is TGCGCCAGCAGCCGTCTACCAGGACAGCTTAGCAATCAGCCCCAGCATTTT. The chain combines TRBV5-1 with TRBJ1-5, with D tentatively TRBD1 (6 bases). The germline CDR1 and CDR2 sequences are SGHRS and YFSETQ. This CDR3 comprises 17 residues. Trimming took off 4 bases at V and 0 bases at J, with 17 bases between the two ends.

The CDR3 loop reads CASSPGLAGGPDTQYF. DNA for the CDR3: TGTGCCAGCAGCCCGGGACTAGCGGGGGGGCCGGATACGCAGTATTTT. J is TRBJ2-3 and V is TRBV4-2; 16 bases agree with TRBD2. The CDR3 is 16 amino acids. Germline-derived CDR1 and CDR2 are LGHNA and YNFKEQ. V dropped 4 bases and J dropped 6; count of bases not matched to a gene: 4.

This clonotype was seen many times. This chain joins TRBV7-2 and TRBJ1-4; D is undetermined. The germline gives CDR1 SGHTA, CDR2 FQGNSA. Trimming removed 6 bases from V and 0 bases from J, with 8 bases in between. This CDR3 contains 14 residues. CDR3 residues: CASSLSATNEKLFF. The CDR3 DNA is TGTGCCAGCAGTTTGTCGGCAACTAATGAAAAACTGTTTTTT.

This clonotype was seen more than once but under ten times. The chain carries TRBV11-2 and TRBJ1-1, with 7 bases fitting TRBD1. Germline V gene sequence: CDR1 SGHAT, CDR2 FQNNGV. J was trimmed by 3 bases and V by 5 bases; bases with no gene match: 3. This CDR3 region has 13 residues. The CDR3 DNA follows: TGTGCCAGCAGCGCACAGGGGTACACTGAAGCTTTCTTT. It codes for CASSAQGYTEAFF.

The rearrangement uses TRBV7-2 and TRBJ1-1; D call uncertain. CDR1 is SGHTA, CDR2 FQGNSA, per germline. The V gene lost 8 bases and the J gene lost 0 bases, with 16 bases spanning the gap. The CDR3 is 15 amino acids. In nucleotides, the CDR3 is TGTGCCAGCGCCCGGGAACGGGGTTTGAACACTGAAGCTTTCTTT. Amino acid sequence: CASARERGLNTEAFF.

This clonotype has just a few counts. The chain recombines TRBV29-1 with TRBJ1-1, with D perhaps matching TRBD1 (5 bases). Germline V gene lookup returns CDR1 SQVTM and CDR2 ANQGSEA. This CDR3 contains 13 residues. Trimming cost V 5 bases and J 1 base, with 11 bases left between them. The CDR3 loop reads CSVQGRGNTEAFF. The CDR3 DNA sequence: TGCAGCGTTCAGGGAAGAGGGAACACTGAAGCTTTCTTT.

The J gene is TRBJ1-5, the V gene TRBV29-1, with 11 bases aligning to TRBD1. This CDR3 has 15 amino acids. Germline trimming cut 4 bases from V and 4 bases from J; bases unmatched to any gene: 6. The germline gives CDR1 SQVTM, CDR2 ANQGSEA. The CDR3 DNA follows: TGCAGCGTTGTACCTGGGACAGGGGGAAATCAGCCCCAGCATTTT. It yields the protein CSVVPGTGGNQPQHF.

A few counts support this clonotype. The chain joins TRBV25-1 to TRBJ2-4; 12 bases are shared with TRBD2. This CDR3 has 17 amino acids. CDR1 MGHDK and CDR2 SYGVNS come from the germline V gene. V dropped 3 bases and J dropped 1; count of bases not matched to a gene: 4. CDR3: CASSESSGGAAKNIQYF. The CDR3 bases are TGTGCCAGCAGTGAGTCTAGCGGGGGGGCGGCCAAAAACATTCAGTACTTC.

This clonotype has only a few counts. This chain links TRBV10-3 with TRBJ2-7; D remains unclear. The germline V and J ends were trimmed by 0 bases and 5 bases, with 11 bases remaining between them. The CDR3 totals 14 residues. Germline loops: CDR1 ENHRY, CDR2 SYGVKD. Here the CDR3 reads CAISESTSSDEQYF. The DNA of the CDR3 is TGTGCCATCAGTGAGTCTACCAGTTCTGACGAGCAGTACTTC.

The V call is TRBV20-1, the J call TRBJ2-5, with D unresolved. The V end lost 1 base, the J end lost 3 bases, and 12 bases lay between the germline ends. This CDR3 region has 14 residues. The germline V gene encodes CDR1 DFQATT and CDR2 SNEGSKA (reference sequence). The CDR3 DNA reads TGCAGTGCTAGAGGAACAGAAGTTAAAGAGACCCAGTACTTC. Amino acid sequence: CSARGTEVKETQYF.

The chain links TRBV27 to TRBJ1-6; unclear D gene. The CDR3 is 12 residues long. Trimming removed 7 bases at V and 7 bases at J, with 8 bases between. Looked up from germline, CDR1 is MNHEY and CDR2 is SMNVEV (reference sequence). Here the CDR3 DNA reads TGTGCCAGCACACAAGGGAATTCACCCCTCCACTTT. Amino acid sequence: CASTQGNSPLHF.

This clonotype was counted a few times. J is TRBJ1-6 and V is TRBV3-1; 8 nucleotides align to TRBD1. Germline values: CDR1 LGHDT, CDR2 YNNKEL (reference sequence). V shed 4 bases and J 7 bases; nucleotides not matched to a gene: 6. The CDR3 length is 15 residues. The CDR3 region has the DNA TGTGCCAGCAGCCGCCGGACAGGGAGAAATTCACCCCTCCACTTT. Translated, it gives CASSRRTGRNSPLHF.

This clonotype was observed a few times. V gene TRBV20-1 combines with J gene TRBJ1-5; maybe TRBD1 (5 bases). V dropped 3 bases and J dropped 5 bases, with 14 bases sitting between them. The CDR3 has 14 residues. Germline lookup yields CDR1 DFQATT and CDR2 SNEGSKA (reference sequence). Here the CDR3 DNA reads TGCAGTGCTAGGACAGCAACTAACCATCAGCCCCAGCATTTT. Residues: CSARTATNHQPQHF.

This clonotype was seen only a few times. The V gene is TRBV5-6, the J gene TRBJ2-1; D not certain. The CDR3 covers 15 residues. Per the germline V gene, CDR1 is SGHDT and CDR2 is YYEEEE. Trimming cost V 4 bases and J 3 bases, with 14 bases left between them. CDR3 coding DNA: TGTGCCAGCAGCCTTCGACTGAGGCTCTACAATGAGCAGTTCTTC. As protein: CASSLRLRLYNEQFF.

V and J are TRBV12-3 or TRBV12-4 and TRBJ2-7; D is possibly TRBD1 or TRBD2 (5 bases each). The CDR3 sequence is 17 residues long. Trimming took 5 bases from V and 1 from J, leaving 21 bases between them. The CDR3 loop is CASSNKRTSSSSYEQYF. The CDR3 region has the DNA TGTGCCAGCAGTAATAAGCGGACATCTTCTTCATCCTACGAGCAGTACTTC.

This clonotype was counted only a few times. J is TRBJ2-3 and V is TRBV7-2; either TRBD1 or TRBD2 may supply D (5 bases each). The germline CDR1 and CDR2 sequences are SGHTA and FQGNSA. The CDR3 is 14 residues long. V was cut by 1 base and J by 4 bases, with 9 bases left in between. The chain's CDR3 is CASSLVRGADTQYF. The CDR3 nucleotides read TGTGCCAGCAGCTTAGTCCGGGGCGCAGATACGCAGTATTTT. The complete variable domain, with remaining parts taken from reference TRBV7-2 and TRBJ2-3, reads GAGVSQSPSNKVTEKGKDVELRCDPISGHTALYWYRQSLGQGLEFLIYFQGNSAPDKSGLPSDRFSAERTGGSVSTLTIQRTQQEDSAVYLCASSLVRGADTQYFGPGTRLTVL.

This chain joins TRBV19 and TRBJ1-5; D unclear. The CDR3 totals 13 residues. CDR1 and CDR2 from the germline V gene are LNHDA and SQIVND (reference sequence). The ends were cut back, 5 bases at V and 3 bases at J, with 8 bases in the middle. CDR3 in amino acids: CASSRMINQPQHF. As DNA, the CDR3 is TGTGCCAGTAGTCGAATGATCAATCAGCCCCAGCATTTT.

A note on this clonotype: This may arise from a read error, as a much more abundant clone is one base away. CDR3 sequence: CASSSSSGFSNNEQFF. The CDR3, as DNA: TGTGCCAGCAGCTCCTCTAGCGGATTCTCCAACAATGAGCAGTTCTTC. This chain uses TRBV11-3 with TRBJ2-1, with TRBD2 matching 7 bases. Germline CDR1 reads SGHNT; CDR2 reads YENEEA. The CDR3 consists of 16 residues.

This clonotype was counted only a few times. V gene TRBV3-1 combines with J gene TRBJ1-2; unclear D gene. V lost 7 bases and J 4 bases, leaving 16 bases between the germline ends. CDR1 is LGHDT, CDR2 YNNKEL, per germline (reference sequence). The CDR3 has 14 residues. In nucleotides, the CDR3 is TGTGCCAGCACCCCGCAGAATGGTCCCTATGGCTACACCTTC. Amino acid sequence: CASTPQNGPYGYTF.

There are a few counts of this clonotype. The rearrangement links TRBV7-3 to TRBJ2-5; 8 bases align to TRBD2. CDR1 SGHTA and CDR2 FQGTGA come from the germline V gene. The CDR3 covers 14 residues. V shed 4 bases and J 5 bases; nucleotides not matched to a gene: 6. For the CDR3, the DNA is TGTGCCAGCAGCTGGGGGACTAGGGGTGAGACCCAGTACTTC. It codes for CASSWGTRGETQYF.

The chain joins TRBV19 to TRBJ2-2; the D is unclear. CDR3 length equals 14 residues. Between the trimmed V and J ends, which lost 5 bases and 2 bases, there was a span of 9 bases. The germline CDR1 and CDR2 sequences are LNHDA and SQIVND (reference sequence). The CDR3: CASSFQLNTGELFF. The CDR3 bases are TGTGCCAGTAGTTTCCAGCTTAACACCGGGGAGCTGTTTTTT.

The chain couples TRBV20-1 to TRBJ2-5; 12 nucleotides match TRBD2. V was clipped by 5 bases and J by 5 bases; unmatched bases: 6. CDR3 size: 14 residues. Germline values: CDR1 DFQATT, CDR2 SNEGSKA (reference sequence). CDR3 loop: CSALGLAGLETQYF. CDR3 coding DNA: TGCAGTGCTCTTGGACTAGCGGGGTTGGAGACCCAGTACTTC.

The chain couples TRBV5-1 to TRBJ2-7; 14 bases agree with TRBD2. The V gene end was trimmed by 4 bases and the J gene end by 5 bases; junction bases not matched to a gene: 5. The CDR3 contains 15 residues. Per germline, CDR1 SGHRS and CDR2 YFSETQ. CDR3 sequence (DNA): TGCGCCAGCAGCCCCGGACTAGCGGGGGGCCACGAGCAGTACGTC. Amino acids: CASSPGLAGGHEQYV.

V usage is TRBV19 and J usage is TRBJ1-6; D not certain. Trimming left V 4 bases short and J 8 bases short, with 9 bases between. The length of the CDR3 is 13 residues. Germline V CDR1 and CDR2: LNHDA, SQIVND (reference sequence). The CDR3 DNA sequence: TGTGCCAGTAGTACCAGCAGTGATTCACCCCTCCACTTT. Translation: CASSTSSDSPLHF.

The chain joins TRBV19 to TRBJ2-6; TRBD2 is a possible D gene (5 bases). This CDR3 region has 13 residues. CDR1 and CDR2 from the germline V gene are LNHDA and SQIVND (reference sequence). The ends were cut back, 11 bases at V and 1 base at J, with 9 bases in the middle. Here the CDR3 DNA reads TGTGCCGGGAGAGCTTCTGGGGCCAACGTCCTGACTTTC. It yields the protein CAGRASGANVLTF.

The V and J genes are TRBV5-1 and TRBJ1-2, with D hard to call. CDR3 length equals 16 residues. Germline V gene data show CDR1 as SGHRS and CDR2 as YFSETQ. The V end was cut by 1 base, the J end by 4 bases, with 17 bases between. CDR3 sequence: CASSLKFPDPSYGYTF. In DNA, the CDR3 is TGCGCCAGCAGCTTGAAATTTCCGGACCCGAGCTATGGCTACACCTTC.